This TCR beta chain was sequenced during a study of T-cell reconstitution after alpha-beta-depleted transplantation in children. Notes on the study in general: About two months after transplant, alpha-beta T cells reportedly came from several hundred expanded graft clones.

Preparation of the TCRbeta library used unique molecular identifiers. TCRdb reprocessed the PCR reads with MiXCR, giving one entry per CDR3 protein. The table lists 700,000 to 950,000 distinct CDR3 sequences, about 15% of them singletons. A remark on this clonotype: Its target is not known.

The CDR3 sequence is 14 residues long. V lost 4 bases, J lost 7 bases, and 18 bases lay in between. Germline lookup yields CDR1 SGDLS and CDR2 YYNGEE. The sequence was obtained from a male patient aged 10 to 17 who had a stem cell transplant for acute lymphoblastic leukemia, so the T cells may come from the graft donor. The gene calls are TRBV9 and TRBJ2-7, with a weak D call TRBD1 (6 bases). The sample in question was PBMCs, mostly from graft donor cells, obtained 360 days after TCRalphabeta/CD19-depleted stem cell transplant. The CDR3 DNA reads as TGTGCCAGCAGCCCTAAAGCAGGAAGGGGGGAGCAGTACTTC. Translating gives CASSPKAGRGEQYF.